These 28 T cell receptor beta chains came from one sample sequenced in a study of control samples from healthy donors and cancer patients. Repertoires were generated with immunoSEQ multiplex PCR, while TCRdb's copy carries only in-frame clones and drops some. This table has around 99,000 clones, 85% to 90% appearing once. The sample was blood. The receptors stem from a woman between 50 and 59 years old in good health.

As DNA, the CDR3 is TGTGCCAGCAGCTTAGTGTTTGTGGACCAAGCTTTCTTT. The encoded protein is CASSLVFVDQAFF. V is TRBV5-6 and J is TRBJ1-1, with D unresolved. The length of the CDR3 is 13 residues. Germline-derived CDR1 and CDR2 are SGHDT and YYEEEE. The V end lost 2 bases, the J end lost 9 bases, and 14 bases lay between the germline ends.

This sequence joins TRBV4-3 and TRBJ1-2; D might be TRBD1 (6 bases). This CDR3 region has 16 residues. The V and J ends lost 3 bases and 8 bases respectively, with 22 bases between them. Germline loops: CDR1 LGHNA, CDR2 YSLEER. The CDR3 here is CASSHLTSGTPMGYTF. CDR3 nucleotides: TGCGCCAGCAGCCACCTCACCTCCGGGACACCAATGGGCTACACCTTC.

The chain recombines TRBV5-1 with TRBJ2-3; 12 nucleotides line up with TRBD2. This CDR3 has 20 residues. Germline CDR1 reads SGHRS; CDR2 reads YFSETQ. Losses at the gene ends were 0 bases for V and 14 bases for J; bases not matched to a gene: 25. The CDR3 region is CASSLVGLAGGSVKGVSRYF. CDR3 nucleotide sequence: TGCGCCAGCAGCTTGGTAGGTCTAGCGGGAGGGTCGGTAAAGGGGGTTAGCAGGTATTTT.

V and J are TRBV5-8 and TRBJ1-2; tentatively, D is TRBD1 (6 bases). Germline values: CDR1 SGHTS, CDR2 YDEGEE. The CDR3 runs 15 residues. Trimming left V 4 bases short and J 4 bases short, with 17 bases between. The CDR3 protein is CASSLVRTASYGYTF. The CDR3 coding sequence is TGTGCCAGCAGCCTAGTCCGGACAGCCAGCTATGGCTACACCTTC.

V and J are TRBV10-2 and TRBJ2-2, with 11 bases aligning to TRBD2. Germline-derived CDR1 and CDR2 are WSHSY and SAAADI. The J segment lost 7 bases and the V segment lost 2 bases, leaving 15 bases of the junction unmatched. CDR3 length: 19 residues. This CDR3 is CASSELASGRSRRGGELFF. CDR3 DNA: TGCGCCAGCAGTGAGCTGGCTAGCGGGAGGTCAAGAAGAGGCGGGGAGCTGTTTTTT.

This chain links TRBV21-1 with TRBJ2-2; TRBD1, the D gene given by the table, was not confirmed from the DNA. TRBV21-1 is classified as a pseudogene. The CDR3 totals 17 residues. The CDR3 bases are TGTGCCCCAGCTACACTCATAAGGACAGGAAACACCGGGGAGCTGTTTTTT. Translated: CAPATLIRTGNTGELFF.

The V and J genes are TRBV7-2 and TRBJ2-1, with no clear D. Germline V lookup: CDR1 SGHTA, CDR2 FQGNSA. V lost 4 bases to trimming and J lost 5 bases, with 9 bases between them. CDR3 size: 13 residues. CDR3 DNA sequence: TGTGCCAGCAGCTACTACGCAAACAATGAGCAGTTCTTC. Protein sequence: CASSYYANNEQFF. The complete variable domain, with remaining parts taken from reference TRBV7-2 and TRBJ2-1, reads GAGVSQSPSNKVTEKGKDVELRCDPISGHTALYWYRQSLGQGLEFLIYFQGNSAPDKSGLPSDRFSAERTGGSVSTLTIQRTQQEDSAVYLCASSYYANNEQFFGPGTRLTVL.

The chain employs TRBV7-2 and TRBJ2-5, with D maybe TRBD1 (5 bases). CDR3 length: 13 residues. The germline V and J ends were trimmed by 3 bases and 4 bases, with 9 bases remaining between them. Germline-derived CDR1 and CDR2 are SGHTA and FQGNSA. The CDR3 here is CASSLGRGETQYF. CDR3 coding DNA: TGTGCCAGCAGCTTGGGTAGGGGAGAGACCCAGTACTTC.

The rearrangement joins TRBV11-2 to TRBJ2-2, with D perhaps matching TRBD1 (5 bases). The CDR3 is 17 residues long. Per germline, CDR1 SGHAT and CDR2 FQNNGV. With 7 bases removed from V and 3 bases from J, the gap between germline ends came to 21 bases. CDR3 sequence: CASTSQVARHYTGELFF. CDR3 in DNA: TGTGCCAGCACCTCACAGGTGGCACGTCATTACACCGGGGAGCTGTTTTTT.

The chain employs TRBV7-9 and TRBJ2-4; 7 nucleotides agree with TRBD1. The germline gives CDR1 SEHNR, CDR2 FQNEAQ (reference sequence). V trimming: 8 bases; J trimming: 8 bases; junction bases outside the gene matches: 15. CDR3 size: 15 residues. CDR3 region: CASSGDRQGEYIQYF. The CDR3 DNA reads TGTGCCAGCTCAGGGGACCGACAGGGAGAATACATTCAGTACTTC.

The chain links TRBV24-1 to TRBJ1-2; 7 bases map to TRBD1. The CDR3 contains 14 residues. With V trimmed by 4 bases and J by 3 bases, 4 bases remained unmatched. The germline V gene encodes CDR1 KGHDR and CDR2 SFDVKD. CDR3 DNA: TGTGCCACCAGTGACAGTGGACAGGACTATGGCTACACCTTC. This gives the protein CATSDSGQDYGYTF.

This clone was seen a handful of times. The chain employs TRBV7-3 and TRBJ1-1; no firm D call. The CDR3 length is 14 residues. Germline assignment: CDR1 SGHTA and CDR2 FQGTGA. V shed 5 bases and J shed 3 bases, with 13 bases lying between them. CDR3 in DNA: TGTGCCAGCAGCCCCGGTCCCGGGGACACTGAAGCTTTCTTT. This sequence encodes CASSPGPGDTEAFF.

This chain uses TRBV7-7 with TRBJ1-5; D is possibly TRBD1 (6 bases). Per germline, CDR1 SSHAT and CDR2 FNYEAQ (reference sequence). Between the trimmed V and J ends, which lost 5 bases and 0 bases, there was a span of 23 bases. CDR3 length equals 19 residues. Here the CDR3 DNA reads TGTGCCAGCAGCCTACAGACAGGTGGGCCCCTATATAGCAATCAGCCCCAGCATTTT. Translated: CASSLQTGGPLYSNQPQHF.

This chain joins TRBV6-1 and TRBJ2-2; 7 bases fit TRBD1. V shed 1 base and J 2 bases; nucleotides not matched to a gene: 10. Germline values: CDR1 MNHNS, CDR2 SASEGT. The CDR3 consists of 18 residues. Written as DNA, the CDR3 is TGTGCCAGCAGTGAAGAGGGACAGTTTTCCCTTAACACCGGGGAGCTGTTTTTT. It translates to CASSEEGQFSLNTGELFF.

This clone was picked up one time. The CDR3 DNA sequence: TGCGCCAGCAGCGAGCGGCCGGGGATCGACGAGCAGTACTTC. Its protein product is CASSERPGIDEQYF. The rearrangement links TRBV4-1 to TRBJ2-7; TRBD2 might be the D (5 bases). The CDR3 sequence is 14 residues long. V was trimmed by 5 bases and J by 5 bases, leaving 16 bases between them. Germline V lookup: CDR1 MGHRA, CDR2 YSYEKL.

The CDR3 reads CASSPGTANNQPQHF. CDR3 nucleotide sequence: TGTGCCAGCAGCCCCGGGACAGCAAACAATCAGCCCCAGCATTTT. V usage is TRBV3-1 (or the pseudogene TRBV3-2) and J usage is TRBJ1-5, with 7 bases matching TRBD1. CDR3 length: 15 amino acids. Germline V CDR1 and CDR2: LGHDT, YNNKEL (reference sequence). The V and J ends lost 4 bases and 3 bases, in that order; junction bases with no gene match: 6.

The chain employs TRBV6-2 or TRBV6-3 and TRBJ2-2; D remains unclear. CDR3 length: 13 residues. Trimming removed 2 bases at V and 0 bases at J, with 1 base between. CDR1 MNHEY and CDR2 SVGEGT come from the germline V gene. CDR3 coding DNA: TGTGCCAGCAGTTACCCGAACACCGGGGAGCTGTTTTTT. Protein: CASSYPNTGELFF.

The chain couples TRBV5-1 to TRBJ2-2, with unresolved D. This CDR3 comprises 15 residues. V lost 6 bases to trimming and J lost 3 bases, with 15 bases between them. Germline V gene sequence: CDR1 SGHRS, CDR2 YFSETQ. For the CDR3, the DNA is TGCGCCAGCATCCCTTCCAACGGAGACACCGGGGAGCTGTTTTTT. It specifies CASIPSNGDTGELFF.

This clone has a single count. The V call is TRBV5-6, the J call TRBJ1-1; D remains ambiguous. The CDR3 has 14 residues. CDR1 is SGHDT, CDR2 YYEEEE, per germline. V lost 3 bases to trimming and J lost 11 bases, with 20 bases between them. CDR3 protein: CASSSPGSPPAAFF. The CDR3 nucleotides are TGTGCCAGCAGCTCCCCCGGAAGCCCACCAGCGGCTTTCTTT.

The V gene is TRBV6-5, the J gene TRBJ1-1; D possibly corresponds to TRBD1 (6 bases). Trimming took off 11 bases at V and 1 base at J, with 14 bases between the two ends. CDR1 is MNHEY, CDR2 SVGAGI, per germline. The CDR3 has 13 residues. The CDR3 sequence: CASQGPRNTEAFF. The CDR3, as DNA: TGTGCCTCACAGGGACCGCGGAACACTGAAGCTTTCTTT.

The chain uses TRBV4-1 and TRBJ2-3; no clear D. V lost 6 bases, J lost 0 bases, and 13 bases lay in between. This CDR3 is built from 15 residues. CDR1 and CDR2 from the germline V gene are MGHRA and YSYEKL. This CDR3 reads CASSITASSTDTQYF. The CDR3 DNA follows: TGCGCCAGCAGTATTACGGCTTCTAGCACAGATACGCAGTATTTT.

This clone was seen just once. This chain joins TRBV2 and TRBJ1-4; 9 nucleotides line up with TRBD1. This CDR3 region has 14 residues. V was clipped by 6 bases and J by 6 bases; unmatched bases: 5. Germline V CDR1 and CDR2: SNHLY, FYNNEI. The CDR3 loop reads CASRPTGGDEKLFF. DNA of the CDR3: TGTGCCAGCAGGCCGACAGGGGGGGATGAAAAACTGTTTTTT.

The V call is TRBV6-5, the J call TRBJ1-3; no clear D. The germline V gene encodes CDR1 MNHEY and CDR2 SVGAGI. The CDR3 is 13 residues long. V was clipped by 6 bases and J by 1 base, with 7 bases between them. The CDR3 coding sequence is TGTGCCAGCAGCCAGAGTTCTGGAAACACCATATATTTT. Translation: CASSQSSGNTIYF.

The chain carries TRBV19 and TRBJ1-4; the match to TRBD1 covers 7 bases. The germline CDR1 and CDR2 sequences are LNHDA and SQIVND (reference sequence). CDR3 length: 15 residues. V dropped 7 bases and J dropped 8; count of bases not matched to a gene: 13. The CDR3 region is CASKPLGGGEEKLFF. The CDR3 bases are TGTGCCAGTAAACCCCTCGGAGGGGGCGAGGAAAAACTGTTTTTT. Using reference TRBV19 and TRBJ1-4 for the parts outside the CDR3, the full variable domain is DGGITQSPKYLFRKEGQNVTLSCEQNLNHDAMYWYRQDPGQGLRLIYYSQIVNDFQKGDIAEGYSVSREKKESFPLTVTSAQKNPTAFYLCASKPLGGGEEKLFFGSGTQLSVL.

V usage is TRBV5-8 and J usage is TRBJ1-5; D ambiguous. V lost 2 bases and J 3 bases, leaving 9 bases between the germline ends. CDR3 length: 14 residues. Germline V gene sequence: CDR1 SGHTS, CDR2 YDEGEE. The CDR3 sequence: CASSFHGHNQPQHF. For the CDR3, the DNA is TGTGCCAGCAGCTTTCACGGCCACAATCAGCCCCAGCATTTT.

The CDR3 protein is CASSQESGNKRYEQFF. The CDR3 coding sequence is TGCGCCAGCAGCCAAGAAAGCGGGAATAAAAGATATGAGCAGTTCTTC. The V and J genes are TRBV4-3 and TRBJ2-1, with 7 bases matching TRBD2. CDR1 is LGHNA and CDR2 is YSLEER in the germline V gene. After removal of 0 bases from V and 8 bases from J, the junction contained 10 bases not matched to a gene. The CDR3 extends over 16 amino acids.

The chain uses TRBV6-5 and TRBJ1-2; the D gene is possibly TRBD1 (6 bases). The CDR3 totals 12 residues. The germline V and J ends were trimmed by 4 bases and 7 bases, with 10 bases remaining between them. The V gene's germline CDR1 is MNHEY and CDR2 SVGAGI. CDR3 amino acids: CASSLGGVGYTF. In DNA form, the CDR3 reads TGTGCCAGCAGTTTAGGGGGAGTTGGCTACACCTTC.

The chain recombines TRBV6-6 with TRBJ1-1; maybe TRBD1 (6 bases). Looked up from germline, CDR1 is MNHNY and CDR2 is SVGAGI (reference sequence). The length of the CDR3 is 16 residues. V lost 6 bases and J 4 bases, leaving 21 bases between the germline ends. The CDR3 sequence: CASRTNRDGGITEAFF. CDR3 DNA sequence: TGTGCCAGCAGGACCAACAGGGATGGGGGAATCACTGAAGCTTTCTTT.